The 26 T cell receptor beta chains reported below all come from one sample, sequenced in a study of blood T cell repertoires in COVID-19. Sequenced by immunoSEQ multiplex PCR; TCRdb stores in-frame clones only, minus some. The sample includes around 270,000 clones, about 91% of them seen just once. Sequencing was performed on peripheral blood. These TCRs come from a person aged 18-29 years with COVID-19, enrolled during active disease.

This chain uses TRBV4-2 with TRBJ1-1; 9 bases are shared with TRBD1. In germline, CDR1 is LGHNA, CDR2 YNFKEQ. With V trimmed by 5 bases and J by 3 bases, 7 bases remained unmatched. CDR3 size: 15 residues. CDR3 region: CASSVPTGGYTEAFF. The CDR3 nucleotides are TGTGCCAGCAGCGTCCCGACAGGGGGTTACACTGAAGCTTTCTTT.

The chain has TRBV2 and TRBJ1-2, with 12 bases aligning to TRBD1. Germline trimming cut 6 bases from V and 4 bases from J; bases unmatched to any gene: 3. Per the germline V gene, CDR1 is SNHLY and CDR2 is FYNNEI. This CDR3 is built from 14 residues. The CDR3 bases are TGTGCCAGCAGACCGGGACAGGGGGCCTATGGCTACACCTTC. As protein: CASRPGQGAYGYTF.

The rearrangement joins TRBV28 to TRBJ2-1, with 9 bases aligning to TRBD1. Germline V gives CDR1 MDHEN, CDR2 SYDVKM. The CDR3 sequence is 15 residues long. Losses at the gene ends were 3 bases for V and 8 bases for J; bases not matched to a gene: 8. This CDR3 reads CASSLGDRVFDEQFF. CDR3 DNA sequence: TGTGCCAGCAGTTTGGGGGACAGGGTATTCGATGAGCAGTTCTTC. The full variable domain, rest sourced from reference TRBV28 and TRBJ2-1, is DVKVTQSSRYLVKRTGEKVFLECVQDMDHENMFWYRQDPGLGLRLIYFSYDVKMKEKGDIPEGYSVSREKKERFSLILESASTNQTSMYLCASSLGDRVFDEQFFGPGTRLTVL.

DNA of the CDR3: TGTGCCAGCAGTACACCCCCGGACAGGGGATCAGATACGCAGTATTTT. Residues: CASSTPPDRGSDTQYF. This chain links TRBV5-4 with TRBJ2-3; 9 bases align to TRBD1. Germline V gene sequence: CDR1 SGHNT, CDR2 YYREEE (reference sequence). This CDR3 has 16 amino acids. The trim removed 5 bases at V and 4 bases at J, leaving 11 bases unmatched.

This chain joins TRBV7-2 and TRBJ2-7; 14 bases fit TRBD2. This CDR3 is built from 19 residues. Germline CDR1 reads SGHTA; CDR2 reads FQGNSA. Trimming removed 1 base from V and 0 bases from J; junction bases left unmatched: 8. The CDR3 region is CASSLVYRLAGGSSYEQYF. The DNA of the CDR3 is TGTGCCAGCAGCTTAGTATACCGACTAGCGGGAGGGAGCTCCTACGAGCAGTACTTC.

This rearrangement joins TRBV5-1 to TRBJ2-2, with 12 bases aligning to TRBD1. The CDR3 totals 15 residues. The junction had 4 bases not matched to a gene; V was cut back by 6 bases and J by 4 bases. Germline values: CDR1 SGHRS, CDR2 YFSETQ. CDR3 residues: CASTRDRGRTGELFF. The CDR3 nucleotides read TGCGCCAGCACCAGGGACAGGGGGCGCACCGGGGAGCTGTTTTTT.

J is TRBJ2-5 and V is TRBV28; 11 bases match TRBD1. Germline CDR1 and CDR2: MDHEN and SYDVKM. V lost 6 bases to trimming and J lost 4 bases; unmatched junction nucleotides: 7. This CDR3 region has 15 residues. This CDR3 is CASRSGQGEGETQYF. The DNA for the CDR3 is TGTGCCAGCAGATCGGGACAGGGGGAGGGAGAGACCCAGTACTTC.

The rearrangement joins TRBV5-6 to TRBJ2-1; tentative D call: TRBD2 (6 bases). Germline V lookup: CDR1 SGHDT, CDR2 YYEEEE. The V end was cut by 4 bases, the J end by 6 bases, with 11 bases between. CDR3 length equals 13 residues. The CDR3 DNA is TGTGCCAGCAGCCAGGACTACTTCAATGAGCAGTTCTTC. The encoded protein is CASSQDYFNEQFF.

The chain employs TRBV28 and TRBJ2-7; TRBD1 is a possible D gene (6 bases). This CDR3 contains 13 residues. Trimming removed 5 bases at V and 3 bases at J, with 11 bases between. Germline assignment: CDR1 MDHEN and CDR2 SYDVKM. DNA of the CDR3: TGTGCCAGCAGTCCCAGGGGAAACTACGAGCAGTACTTC. Translated: CASSPRGNYEQYF. The entire variable domain, with the rest obtained from reference TRBV28 and TRBJ2-7, is as follows: DVKVTQSSRYLVKRTGEKVFLECVQDMDHENMFWYRQDPGLGLRLIYFSYDVKMKEKGDIPEGYSVSREKKERFSLILESASTNQTSMYLCASSPRGNYEQYFGPGTRLTVT.

V and J are TRBV15 and TRBJ2-6; a possible D gene is TRBD2 (6 bases). The CDR3 runs to 15 residues. Trimming shortened V by 7 bases and J by 1 base, and 11 bases separated the two germline ends. The germline V gene has CDR1 LNHNV and CDR2 YYDKDF (reference sequence). The CDR3 reads CATTPDYSGANVLTF. The CDR3, as DNA: TGTGCCACCACCCCGGACTATTCTGGGGCCAACGTCCTGACTTTC.

This rearrangement joins TRBV15 to TRBJ2-3; D perhaps matches TRBD1 (6 bases). Trimming removed 1 base at V and 2 bases at J, with 7 bases between. The CDR3 covers 14 residues. Germline assignment: CDR1 LNHNV and CDR2 YYDKDF (reference sequence). In DNA, the CDR3 is TGTGCCACCAGCAGAGCAGGGGCCACAGATACGCAGTATTTT. It codes for CATSRAGATDTQYF.

The chain carries TRBV15 and TRBJ2-7; 9 bases are shared with TRBD2. CDR1 is LNHNV and CDR2 is YYDKDF in the germline V gene (reference sequence). The CDR3 loop spans 15 amino acids. Germline trimming cut 7 bases from V and 7 bases from J; bases unmatched to any gene: 14. For the CDR3, the DNA is TGTGCCACCACCCCCAGAGCGGGAGGTGAGGGGGAGCAGTACTTC. This translates into CATTPRAGGEGEQYF.

J is TRBJ2-1 and V is TRBV24-1, with TRBD2 matching 9 bases. Germline V CDR1 and CDR2: KGHDR, SFDVKD. This CDR3 comprises 19 residues. V lost 2 bases to trimming and J lost 3 bases; unmatched junction nucleotides: 13. This CDR3 reads CATSDSNGRLAGNYNEQFF. CDR3 nucleotides: TGTGCCACCAGTGATTCTAATGGGCGCCTAGCGGGGAACTACAATGAGCAGTTCTTC.

V is TRBV21-1 and J is TRBJ1-2; TRBD1, the table's D call, was not compared with the DNA. TRBV21-1 is tagged as a pseudogene. This CDR3 has 15 residues. The CDR3 nucleotides read TGTGCCAGCAGCAAAGAGGGACAGGGACACTATGGCTACACCTTC. Translated, it gives CASSKEGQGHYGYTF.

The chain recombines TRBV28 with TRBJ1-4; 7 nucleotides agree with TRBD1. The J segment lost 5 bases and the V segment lost 5 bases, leaving 11 bases of the junction unmatched. The CDR3 length is 16 residues. In germline, CDR1 is MDHEN, CDR2 SYDVKM. This CDR3 reads CASSPYSGTENEKLFF. CDR3 nucleotides: TGTGCCAGCAGTCCGTATTCCGGGACAGAGAATGAAAAACTGTTTTTT.

The chain uses TRBV9 and TRBJ1-3, with 7 nucleotides matching TRBD1. V lost 4 bases, J lost 2 bases, and 6 bases stayed unmatched. CDR3 length equals 15 residues. Per germline, CDR1 SGDLS and CDR2 YYNGEE. The DNA for the CDR3 is TGTGCCAGCAGCTCGGAGGGGGCGGCTGGAAACACCATATATTTT. Protein product: CASSSEGAAGNTIYF.

The chain links TRBV4-1 to TRBJ1-5; maybe TRBD1 (5 bases). Trimming took 6 bases from V and 7 from J, leaving 16 bases between them. This CDR3 has 14 residues. Germline values: CDR1 MGHRA, CDR2 YSYEKL. CDR3 loop: CASSLGAQRQPQHF. In nucleotides, the CDR3 is TGCGCCAGCAGTTTAGGGGCGCAGAGACAGCCCCAGCATTTT.

The V and J genes are TRBV19 and TRBJ2-1; 8 bases match TRBD2. V lost 6 bases to trimming and J lost 3 bases; unmatched junction nucleotides: 10. The CDR3 runs 16 residues. Per the germline V gene, CDR1 is LNHDA and CDR2 is SQIVND (reference sequence). The CDR3 nucleotides read TGTGCCAGTAGGCCTCCTCGGGGGGGACTCTACAATGAGCAGTTCTTC. Translation: CASRPPRGGLYNEQFF.

This rearrangement joins TRBV7-9 to TRBJ2-7, with 7 bases identical to TRBD2. The V gene end was trimmed by 1 base and the J gene end by 10 bases; junction bases not matched to a gene: 10. The germline gives CDR1 SEHNR, CDR2 FQNEAQ (reference sequence). This CDR3 contains 14 residues. The CDR3 region is CASSLGERESEQYF. The CDR3 coding sequence is TGTGCCAGCAGCTTAGGAGAGCGGGAATCGGAACAGTACTTC.

The J gene is TRBJ2-7, the V gene TRBV5-1; D gene uncertain. Germline V gives CDR1 SGHRS, CDR2 YFSETQ. Deletions cut 0 bases from V and 2 bases from J, with 9 bases between. The length of the CDR3 is 14 residues. Here the CDR3 DNA reads TGCGCCAGCAGCTTGGATGGCCTGACCTACGAGCAGTACTTC. Translated, it gives CASSLDGLTYEQYF.

This rearrangement joins TRBV5-1 to TRBJ2-1; 13 bases are a match to TRBD2. From germline, CDR1 is SGHRS and CDR2 YFSETQ. V dropped 1 base and J dropped 5; count of bases not matched to a gene: 12. The CDR3 is 19 amino acids. Written as DNA, the CDR3 is TGCGCCAGCAGCTTGCAGGGGGGGACTAGCGGGGACCCCGACAATGAGCAGTTCTTC. Translation gives CASSLQGGTSGDPDNEQFF.

The chain links TRBV7-9 to TRBJ2-5, with 9 bases aligning to TRBD1. Germline CDR1 SEHNR, CDR2 FQNEAQ (reference sequence). The junction had 5 bases not matched to a gene; V was cut back by 5 bases and J by 4 bases. The CDR3 sequence is 14 residues long. The CDR3 is CASSARTGAETQYF. The CDR3 DNA follows: TGTGCCAGCAGCGCCCGGACAGGGGCAGAGACCCAGTACTTC.

The chain uses TRBV2 and TRBJ2-7, with TRBD2 as a possible D gene (8 bases). This CDR3 is 17 amino acids long. Germline V CDR1 and CDR2: SNHLY, FYNNEI. V lost 8 bases and J 4 bases, leaving 27 bases between the germline ends. This CDR3 is CASFPAGAEGALYEQYF. The CDR3 coding sequence is TGTGCCAGCTTTCCAGCGGGAGCAGAGGGGGCCCTTTACGAGCAGTACTTC.

The J gene is TRBJ2-5, the V gene TRBV29-1, with 7 bases lining up with TRBD2. V shed 2 bases and J 2 bases; nucleotides not matched to a gene: 5. The germline V gene encodes CDR1 SQVTM and CDR2 ANQGSEA. This CDR3 region has 14 residues. In DNA form, the CDR3 reads TGCAGCGTTGAATCTAGTAGCGGGCAAGAGACCCAGTACTTC. This sequence encodes CSVESSSGQETQYF.

The rearrangement links TRBV2 to TRBJ2-2; 8 bases agree with TRBD1. There are 19 residues in the CDR3. CDR1 is SNHLY, CDR2 FYNNEI, per germline. Trimming took 4 bases from V and 7 from J; bases not matched to a gene: 20. The CDR3 nucleotides are TGTGCCAGCAGTGCAGTGAACTCTTGGGACAGGCGCACCATCGGGGAGCTGTTTTTT. Translation: CASSAVNSWDRRTIGELFF.

The CDR3 bases are TGTGCCAGCAGCCCATTAGCGGGAGGAGAGACCGGGGAGCTGTTTTTT. Its translation is CASSPLAGGETGELFF. The chain carries TRBV13 and TRBJ2-2; 10 nucleotides line up with TRBD2. V trimming: 5 bases; J trimming: 5 bases; junction bases outside the gene matches: 8. This CDR3 comprises 16 residues. CDR1 PRHDT and CDR2 FYEKMQ come from the germline V gene (reference sequence).